One sample yielded the 16 T cell receptor beta chains listed below, sequenced in a study of blood T cell repertoires in COVID-19. TCRdb's table, derived via immunoSEQ multiplex PCR, lists solely in-frame clones and lacks some. The sample comprises about 170,000 clones, roughly 78% of which are singletons, and about 20% rests with the top ten. The sample taken for sequencing was PBMCs or T cells enriched from blood (not recorded which). These TCRs come from a woman between 70 and 85 years old in a cohort exposed to, infected with or recovered from COVID-19 (not recorded which).

In regard to this clone: The sample carries other DNA sequences with the same CDR3. The gene calls are TRBV11-2 and TRBJ2-1; no firm D call. Germline V gene sequence: CDR1 SGHAT, CDR2 FQNNGV. This CDR3 spans 13 amino acids. V was pared by 1 base and J by 3 bases, with 4 bases between. CDR3 sequence reads: CASSLGLYNEQFF. The CDR3, as DNA: TGTGCCAGCAGCTTAGGTCTCTACAATGAGCAGTTCTTC.

This chain joins TRBV6-6 and TRBJ1-6; a possible D gene is TRBD1 (5 bases). This CDR3 is 16 amino acids long. Germline-derived CDR1 and CDR2 are MNHNY and SVGAGI (reference sequence). V was shortened by 0 bases and J by 6 bases, with 12 bases between the two germline ends. CDR3 sequence (DNA): TGTGCCAGCAGTTACTCGGAGGGGATCCTTAATTCACCCCTCCACTTT. This translates into CASSYSEGILNSPLHF.

CDR3 in amino acids: CASRTGQTYTGELFF. DNA of the CDR3: TGTGCCAGCCGAACGGGACAGACGTACACCGGGGAGCTGTTTTTT. This chain uses TRBV18 with TRBJ2-2; TRBD1 matches 7 bases. Trimming took 8 bases from V and 3 from J; bases not matched to a gene: 9. The CDR3 runs to 15 residues. Germline-derived CDR1 and CDR2 are KGHSH and LQKENI. Drawing the rest from reference TRBV18 and TRBJ2-2, the complete variable domain is NAGVMQNPRHLVRRRGQEARLRCSPMKGHSHVYWYRQLPEEGLKFMVYLQKENIIDESGMPKERFSAEFPKEGPSILRIQQVVRGDSAAYFCASRTGQTYTGELFFGEGSRLTVL.

J is TRBJ1-2 and V is TRBV24-1; D might be TRBD1 (5 bases). Germline assignment: CDR1 KGHDR and CDR2 SFDVKD. Trimming removed 4 bases at V and 1 base at J, with 12 bases between. The CDR3 has 15 residues. This chain's CDR3 is CATSDHVGGNYGYTF. For the CDR3, the DNA is TGTGCCACCAGTGACCACGTGGGGGGTAACTATGGCTACACCTTC.

The chain joins TRBV21-1 to TRBJ2-7; TRBD2, as called in the table, went unchecked against the DNA. TRBV21-1 is a pseudogene locus. This CDR3 region has 14 residues. The CDR3, as DNA: TGTGCCACTACCCATACTAGCGGGATATACGAGCAGTACTTC. It translates to CATTHTSGIYEQYF.

This chain joins TRBV5-6 and TRBJ2-7; D is perhaps TRBD1 (6 bases). This CDR3 contains 14 residues. CDR1 is SGHDT and CDR2 is YYEEEE in the germline V gene. V lost 2 bases to trimming and J lost 3 bases, with 12 bases between them. CDR3 protein: CASSFRQADYEQYF. CDR3 bases: TGTGCCAGCAGCTTCCGACAGGCCGACTACGAGCAGTACTTC.

This clone was counted many times. The gene calls are TRBV29-1 and TRBJ2-1, with D possibly TRBD2 on 5 matching bases. This CDR3 spans 12 amino acids. Trimming cost V 8 bases and J 3 bases, with 11 bases left between them. Germline V gene data show CDR1 as SQVTM and CDR2 as ANQGSEA. The CDR3 DNA reads TGCAGCATGAGGGTAGGCTACAATGAGCAGTTCTTC. This codes for CSMRVGYNEQFF.

The CDR3 is CASSYSQGANSPLHF. CDR3 DNA sequence: TGTGCCAGCAGTTACTCACAGGGGGCCAATTCACCCCTCCACTTT. The V gene is TRBV6-5, the J gene TRBJ1-6; 9 bases fit TRBD1. V was pared by 0 bases and J by 7 bases, with 1 base of the junction left unmatched. CDR1 and CDR2 (germline): MNHEY, SVGAGI. CDR3 size: 15 residues.

In its sample, this clone was seen once. The chain employs TRBV5-6 and TRBJ2-1; the match to TRBD2 covers 11 bases. Germline CDR1 SGHDT, CDR2 YYEEEE. V dropped 3 bases and J dropped 10; count of bases not matched to a gene: 12. The CDR3 runs to 16 residues. This CDR3 reads CASSSIGTSGPKEQFF. DNA of the CDR3: TGTGCCAGCAGCTCCATCGGGACTAGCGGCCCTAAGGAGCAGTTCTTC. Together with reference TRBV5-6 and TRBJ2-1, the CDR3 gives the full variable domain: DAGVTQSPTHLIKTRGQQVTLRCSPKSGHDTVSWYQQALGQGPQFIFQYYEEEERQRGNFPDRFSGHQFPNYSSELNVNALLLGDSALYLCASSSIGTSGPKEQFFGPGTRLTVL.

V is TRBV28 and J is TRBJ1-1; TRBD1 is a possible D gene (6 bases). Germline CDR1 reads MDHEN; CDR2 reads SYDVKM. The CDR3 contains 14 residues. CDR3 residues: CASRQGSMNTEAFF. DNA for the CDR3: TGTGCTAGCCGGCAGGGGAGCATGAACACTGAAGCTTTCTTT.

V is TRBV28 and J is TRBJ2-7, with a tentative D call TRBD1 (6 bases). V lost 3 bases and J lost 7, with 19 bases in between. The CDR3 sequence is 15 residues long. The germline gives CDR1 MDHEN, CDR2 SYDVKM. The CDR3 reads CASSFPGTYLQEQYF. The CDR3 DNA sequence: TGTGCCAGCAGTTTCCCCGGGACATACTTGCAGGAGCAGTACTTC.

This chain joins TRBV6-5 and TRBJ1-2, with 9 bases identical to TRBD1. The CDR3 has 14 amino acids. Trimming took 2 bases from V and 5 from J; bases not matched to a gene: 3. CDR1 is MNHEY and CDR2 is SVGAGI in the germline V gene. CDR3 sequence (DNA): TGTGCCAGCAGTTACACAGGGGGCCTGTATGGCTACACCTTC. Residues: CASSYTGGLYGYTF.

This sequence joins TRBV24-1 and TRBJ1-6; D call uncertain. Trimming shortened V by 4 bases and J by 0 bases, and 27 bases separated the two germline ends. Germline lookup yields CDR1 KGHDR and CDR2 SFDVKD. This CDR3 spans 22 amino acids. The CDR3 DNA sequence: TGTGCCACCAGTGAGGGGAGGGTTGAGGGAACCCTGCAGAGCTCCTATAATTCACCCCTCCACTTT. Its translation is CATSEGRVEGTLQSSYNSPLHF.

The genes are TRBV4-3 and TRBJ1-6, with D maybe TRBD1 (5 bases). Germline loops: CDR1 LGHNA, CDR2 YSLEER. The CDR3 consists of 16 residues. Trimming pared 1 base from V and 6 bases from J, leaving 13 bases between. The CDR3 is CASSQGAGHFNSPLHF. The DNA for the CDR3 is TGCGCCAGCAGCCAAGGCGCCGGACACTTTAATTCACCCCTCCACTTT.

This chain joins TRBV5-1 and TRBJ2-7; maybe TRBD2 (6 bases). CDR1 is SGHRS, CDR2 YFSETQ, per germline. The V end was cut by 0 bases, the J end by 0 bases, with 10 bases between. The CDR3 loop spans 15 amino acids. The CDR3 region has the DNA TGCGCCAGCAGCTTGGACGCGGGATCCTCCTACGAGCAGTACTTC. It encodes CASSLDAGSSYEQYF.

This chain links TRBV12-5 with TRBJ2-3; TRBD2 agrees at 8 bases. J gave up 1 base and V 6 bases, and 6 bases lay outside the gene matches. Germline V gene data show CDR1 as LGHNT and CDR2 as FRNRAP. This CDR3 spans 15 amino acids. The CDR3 DNA reads TGTGCTAGTGGCCAATCTAGCGGGCGCACAGATACGCAGTATTTT. Translating it yields CASGQSSGRTDTQYF.